This TCR beta chain comes out of a study of blood T cells in healthy people across ages. Germline V gene data show CDR1 as SGHTA and CDR2 as FQGTGA. V was clipped by 5 bases and J by 3 bases; unmatched bases: 10. The CDR3 length is 18 residues. Sample-barcoded 5' priming and a J-beta primer mix drove a second PCR of about 6 to 12 cycles. Via MiXCR, TCRdb re-called the 5' RACE reads, giving one row per CDR3 protein. Of roughly 700,000 distinct CDR3 sequences detected, more than 20% appear once; the ten largest clones hold under 9.5%. These data were also filed under a second study, of T cells of mothers and their children.

The TCR comes from a boy between 5 and 17 years old in good health. The genes are TRBV7-3 and TRBJ2-4; TRBD2 agrees at 13 bases. Sequenced input: blood. CDR3 amino acids: CASSPRTSGGGGKNIQYF. CDR3 nucleotides: TGTGCCAGCAGCCCAAGGACTAGCGGGGGCGGGGGCAAAAACATTCAGTACTTC.